This T cell receptor (beta chain) appears in the sequencing data of a study of cytomegalovirus exposure and HLA in healthy donors. Germline V gene data show CDR1 as SGHRS and CDR2 as YFSETQ. Trimming removed 0 bases from V and 10 bases from J; junction bases left unmatched: 5. The CDR3 loop spans 15 amino acids. This clone was observed a single time. Vbeta (60) and Jbeta (13) primers were used in the PCR. TCRdb keeps only in-frame clones here, not all; method: immunoSEQ multiplex PCR. The sample lists 150,000 to 200,000 clones, almost 80% occurring once. J is TRBJ1-6 and V is TRBV5-1, with TRBD1 matching over 9 bases. Sequencing was performed on PBMCs. This clonotype was sampled from a man aged 40-55 years in good health and CMV-seropositive. The CDR3 nucleotides are TGCGCCAGCAGCTTGGGGGGACAGGGTTTCTCACCCCTCCACTTT. This translates into CASSLGGQGFSPLHF.